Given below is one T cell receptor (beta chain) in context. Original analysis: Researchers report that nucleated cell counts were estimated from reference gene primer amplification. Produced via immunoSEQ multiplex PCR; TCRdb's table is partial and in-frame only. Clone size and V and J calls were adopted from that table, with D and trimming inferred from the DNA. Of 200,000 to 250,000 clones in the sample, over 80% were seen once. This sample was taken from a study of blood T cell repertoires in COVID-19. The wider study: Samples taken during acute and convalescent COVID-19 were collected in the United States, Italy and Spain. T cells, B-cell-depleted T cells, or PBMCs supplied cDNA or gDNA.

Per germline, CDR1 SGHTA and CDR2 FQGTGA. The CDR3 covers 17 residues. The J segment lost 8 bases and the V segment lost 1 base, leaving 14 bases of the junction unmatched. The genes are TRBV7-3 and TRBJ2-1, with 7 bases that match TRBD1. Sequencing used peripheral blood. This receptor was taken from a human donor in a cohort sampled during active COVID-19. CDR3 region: CASSLRGTRGRFDEQFF. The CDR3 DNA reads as TGTGCCAGCAGCTTAAGGGGGACGAGGGGGCGCTTCGATGAGCAGTTCTTC.